This TCR beta chain derives from a study of neurological immune-mediated disorders. Study-wide findings and caveats: The study found the most TCR clonal expansion in HTLV-1-associated myelopathy and the least in multiple sclerosis, below healthy controls. None of the CDR3 amino acid sequences in expanded clones turned up in more than one subject, which points to private repertoires in all groups.

For the unsorted libraries, 2 million PBMCs stored at -80 C served as input. One entry per CDR3 protein, called by TCRdb with MiXCR from the 5' RACE reads. The sample has about 48,000 distinct CDR3 sequences; about 25% are singletons. This clonotype appeared once. What it binds is not known. Germline V CDR1 and CDR2: SGHRS, YFSETQ. The V gene lost 2 bases and the J gene lost 8 bases, with 11 bases spanning the gap. The CDR3 covers 12 residues. The chain links TRBV5-1 to TRBJ2-7, with a weak D call TRBD1 (5 bases). The receptor's source is a woman aged 70-85 years in good health. The source material was PBMCs. The CDR3 loop is CASSLSSDKQYF. CDR3 bases: TGCGCCAGCAGCTTAAGCTCGGACAAGCAGTACTTC.